Below, 25 T cell receptor beta chains from the same sample are listed, as sequenced in a study of human thymus T cells. TCRdb's copy holds only in-frame clones and misses some; the assay was immunoSEQ multiplex PCR. Of 35,000 to 45,000 clones in the sample, 94% were seen once. Sequences were obtained from blood. These receptors were collected from a boy under three years old with a congenital heart defect but otherwise immunologically healthy.

The CDR3 nucleotides are TGTGCCAGCAGCTTAGTAGGTACTAACTATGGCTACACCTTC. Amino acids: CASSLVGTNYGYTF. The chain joins TRBV7-2 to TRBJ1-2, with unresolved D. The germline V gene encodes CDR1 SGHTA and CDR2 FQGNSA. The CDR3 has 14 residues. V dropped 1 base and J dropped 0 bases, with 6 bases sitting between them.

The rearrangement joins TRBV2 to TRBJ1-3; unclear D gene. The CDR3 consists of 16 residues. Per germline, CDR1 SNHLY and CDR2 FYNNEI. The V gene lost 0 bases and the J gene lost 0 bases, with 9 bases spanning the gap. CDR3 DNA sequence: TGTGCCAGCAGTGAAGCGCCATACTTCTCTGGAAACACCATATATTTT. This encodes CASSEAPYFSGNTIYF.

V gene TRBV25-1 combines with J gene TRBJ2-5, with D unresolved. The length of the CDR3 is 17 residues. V shed 8 bases and J shed 5 bases, with 27 bases lying between them. Germline V gene lookup returns CDR1 MGHDK and CDR2 SYGVNS. CDR3 in amino acids: CASLSGELLFFRETQYF. In DNA, the CDR3 is TGTGCCAGCCTTTCCGGTGAGTTATTATTTTTCCGGGAGACCCAGTACTTC.

The chain is built from TRBV19 and TRBJ1-1; D ambiguous. The CDR3 totals 13 residues. CDR1 LNHDA and CDR2 SQIVND come from the germline V gene (reference sequence). V shed 0 bases and J shed 5 bases, with 7 bases lying between them. The CDR3 bases are TGTGCCAGTAGTATAGATCTCACGACTGAAGCTTTCTTT. It codes for CASSIDLTTEAFF. The complete variable domain, with remaining parts taken from reference TRBV19 and TRBJ1-1, reads DGGITQSPKYLFRKEGQNVTLSCEQNLNHDAMYWYRQDPGQGLRLIYYSQIVNDFQKGDIAEGYSVSREKKESFPLTVTSAQKNPTAFYLCASSIDLTTEAFFGQGTRLTVV.

The gene calls are TRBV30 and TRBJ2-3; D is ambiguous. The CDR3 spans 11 residues. Germline assignment: CDR1 GTSNPN and CDR2 SVGIG (reference sequence). V gave up 3 bases and J gave up 3 bases, with 4 bases separating them. The CDR3 coding sequence is TGTGCCTGGAGGGCGACAGATACGCAGTATTTT. Translated: CAWRATDTQYF.

The chain links TRBV5-1 to TRBJ2-6, with D possibly TRBD1 on 6 matching bases. CDR1 SGHRS and CDR2 YFSETQ come from the germline V gene. This CDR3 is 14 amino acids long. V was shortened by 6 bases and J by 4 bases, with 11 bases between the two germline ends. Here the CDR3 DNA reads TGCGCCAGCACACAGGGTACGGGGGCCAACGTCCTGACTTTC. Translated, it gives CASTQGTGANVLTF. Based on the CDR3 plus reference TRBV5-1 and TRBJ2-6, the full variable domain is KAGVTQTPRYLIKTRGQQVTLSCSPISGHRSVSWYQQTPGQGLQFLFEYFSETQRNKGNFPGRFSGRQFSNSRSEMNVSTLELGDSALYLCASTQGTGANVLTFGAGSRLTVL.

The chain employs TRBV4-2 and TRBJ1-2, with 10 bases matching TRBD1. The CDR3 consists of 14 residues. Germline CDR1 LGHNA, CDR2 YNFKEQ. Germline trimming cut 4 bases from V and 7 bases from J; bases unmatched to any gene: 6. CDR3: CASSLTGTGVGYTF. For the CDR3, the DNA is TGTGCCAGCAGCCTAACCGGGACAGGGGTTGGCTACACCTTC.

This sequence joins TRBV29-1 and TRBJ1-1; TRBD1 matches 10 bases. This CDR3 spans 15 amino acids. Trimming removed 5 bases from V and 6 bases from J; junction bases left unmatched: 12. The V gene's germline CDR1 is SQVTM and CDR2 ANQGSEA. CDR3 sequence: CSVYLPGQGLSEAFF. The CDR3 nucleotides read TGCAGCGTTTATCTCCCGGGACAGGGGTTATCTGAAGCTTTCTTT.

The CDR3 spells CASRVYRTGTGRYGYTF. In nucleotides, the CDR3 is TGTGCCAGTAGAGTATATCGAACCGGGACAGGGAGGTATGGCTACACCTTC. The chain combines TRBV19 with TRBJ1-2; TRBD1 matches 9 bases. The CDR3 is made up of 17 amino acids. With 6 bases clipped from V and 5 bases from J, the junction kept 16 bases outside the gene matches. Germline V gene data show CDR1 as LNHDA and CDR2 as SQIVND (reference sequence).

J is TRBJ1-6 and V is TRBV28; no clear D gene. The germline V and J ends were trimmed by 2 bases and 0 bases, with 2 bases remaining between them. Germline CDR1 is MDHEN and CDR2 is SYDVKM. CDR3 length equals 14 residues. The CDR3 protein is CASSLHSYNSPLHF. As DNA, the CDR3 is TGTGCCAGCAGTTTACACTCCTATAATTCACCCCTCCACTTT.

V gene TRBV9 combines with J gene TRBJ2-1; D unclear. Germline CDR1 and CDR2: SGDLS and YYNGEE. The CDR3 loop spans 14 amino acids. Trimming took off 4 bases at V and 5 bases at J, with 13 bases between the two ends. In DNA form, the CDR3 reads TGTGCCAGCAGCCCGCGCGGTTCAGACAATGAGCAGTTCTTC. Protein product: CASSPRGSDNEQFF.

This rearrangement joins TRBV27 to TRBJ2-2; possibly TRBD1 for D (6 bases). This CDR3 comprises 14 residues. CDR1 is MNHEY and CDR2 is SMNVEV in the germline V gene (reference sequence). Trimming stripped 5 bases from V and 6 bases from J, with 13 bases between. CDR3 nucleotides: TGTGCCAGCAGTCCCTGGACAGAGGCCGGGGAGCTGTTTTTT. It encodes CASSPWTEAGELFF.

The CDR3 DNA reads TGTGCCAGCAGCCGGGACAGGAACACTGAAGCTTTCTTT. It yields the protein CASSRDRNTEAFF. V and J are TRBV7-6 and TRBJ1-1; 7 bases agree with TRBD1. Trimming at V came to 5 bases and at J to 1 base, leaving 1 base not matched to a gene. This CDR3 has 13 amino acids. The germline V gene encodes CDR1 SGHVS and CDR2 FNYEAQ. Full variable domain (outside the CDR3, taken from reference TRBV7-6 and TRBJ1-1): GAGVSQSPRYKVTKRGQDVALRCDPISGHVSLYWYRQALGQGPEFLTYFNYEAQQDKSGLPNDRFSAERPEGSISTLTIQRTEQRDSAMYRCASSRDRNTEAFFGQGTRLTVV.

V is TRBV6-4 and J is TRBJ2-1; TRBD2 matches 8 bases. The CDR3 is 15 residues long. J lost 0 bases, V lost 6 bases, and 4 bases had no gene match. Germline-derived CDR1 and CDR2 are MRHNA and SNTAGT. CDR3 DNA: TGTGCCAGCAGGGCCCTAGCGGGCTCCTACAATGAGCAGTTCTTC. The encoded protein is CASRALAGSYNEQFF.

This clone has only one observation. The chain joins TRBV4-2 to TRBJ2-1; 16 bases line up with TRBD2. The CDR3 runs to 16 residues. J was trimmed by 7 bases and V by 8 bases; bases with no gene match: 8. CDR1 and CDR2 from the germline V gene are LGHNA and YNFKEQ. CDR3 coding DNA: TGTGCCAGCGCGGGGACTAGCGGGGGGGCGGTTAATGAGCAGTTCTTC. Translating gives CASAGTSGGAVNEQFF.

The rearrangement joins TRBV7-9 to TRBJ1-1, with TRBD1 matching 10 bases. Unmatched junction bases numbered 3, after V lost 5 bases and J lost 0 bases. In germline, CDR1 is SEHNR, CDR2 FQNEAQ (reference sequence). This CDR3 is 15 amino acids long. The CDR3 bases are TGTGCCAGCAGCCCGACAGGGGGCTTGAACACTGAAGCTTTCTTT. Its protein is CASSPTGGLNTEAFF.

This chain links TRBV10-1 with TRBJ2-3; 10 bases map to TRBD1. After removal of 8 bases from V and 1 base from J, the junction contained 3 bases not matched to a gene. The germline gives CDR1 WNHNN, CDR2 SYGVQD (reference sequence). CDR3 length: 14 amino acids. The CDR3 is CASGGTGGTDTQYF. DNA of the CDR3: TGCGCCAGCGGGGGGACAGGGGGCACAGATACGCAGTATTTT.

The V and J genes are TRBV27 and TRBJ2-7; 9 nucleotides match TRBD2. Germline trimming cut 0 bases from V and 11 bases from J; bases unmatched to any gene: 5. Germline V CDR1 and CDR2: MNHEY, SMNVEV (reference sequence). CDR3 length: 13 residues. The CDR3 DNA reads as TGTGCCAGCAGTTTATCGAAGCGGGGGGTGAAGTACTTC. Residues: CASSLSKRGVKYF.

This sequence joins TRBV5-6 and TRBJ1-2; no clear D gene. Trimming left V 6 bases short and J 0 bases short, with 12 bases between. The CDR3 length is 14 residues. Looked up from germline, CDR1 is SGHDT and CDR2 is YYEEEE. CDR3 DNA: TGTGCCAGCACCCTTGTACAGACTAACTATGGCTACACCTTC. Amino acids: CASTLVQTNYGYTF.

This chain connects TRBV5-1 to TRBJ1-1; D gene unclear. V was shortened by 0 bases and J by 5 bases, with 11 bases between the two germline ends. The germline V gene has CDR1 SGHRS and CDR2 YFSETQ. The CDR3 has 14 amino acids. The CDR3 here is CASSLVPMETEAFF. The CDR3 nucleotides read TGCGCCAGCAGCTTGGTGCCAATGGAAACTGAAGCTTTCTTT.

This rearrangement joins TRBV2 to TRBJ2-7, with TRBD2 matching over 9 bases. Germline values: CDR1 SNHLY, CDR2 FYNNEI. The CDR3 extends over 12 amino acids. V trimming: 8 bases; J trimming: 4 bases; junction bases outside the gene matches: 3. Here the CDR3 DNA reads TGTGCCAGCGCAACTAGCGGGTACGAGCAGTACTTC. Protein sequence: CASATSGYEQYF. Together with reference TRBV2 and TRBJ2-7, the CDR3 gives the full variable domain: EPEVTQTPSHQVTQMGQEVILRCVPISNHLYFYWYRQILGQKVEFLVSFYNNEISEKSEIFDDQFSVERPDGSNFTLKIRSTKLEDSAMYFCASATSGYEQYFGPGTRLTVT.

The chain links TRBV6-5 to TRBJ1-1; a weak D match, TRBD1 (6 bases). Trimming took 0 bases from V and 1 from J, leaving 6 bases between them. This CDR3 is 14 amino acids long. Germline CDR1 MNHEY, CDR2 SVGAGI. CDR3 coding DNA: TGTGCCAGCAGTTACTCGACAGGGAACACTGAAGCTTTCTTT. Its translation: CASSYSTGNTEAFF.

The chain carries TRBV2 and TRBJ2-5, with 9 bases identical to TRBD1. The CDR3 is 14 residues long. The germline CDR1 and CDR2 sequences are SNHLY and FYNNEI. V trimming: 5 bases; J trimming: 5 bases; junction bases outside the gene matches: 6. This CDR3 is CASSRDRAGETQYF. CDR3 DNA: TGTGCCAGCAGTCGGGACAGGGCGGGGGAGACCCAGTACTTC.

J is TRBJ1-1 and V is TRBV28; D not certain. Germline assignment: CDR1 MDHEN and CDR2 SYDVKM. Trimming took off 5 bases at V and 7 bases at J, with 17 bases between the two ends. The CDR3 loop spans 14 amino acids. This chain's CDR3 is CASSPTRLSSEAFF. CDR3 nucleotide sequence: TGTGCCAGCAGTCCCACCAGGCTTTCAAGTGAAGCTTTCTTT. The full variable domain, in which reference TRBV28 and TRBJ1-1 provide the parts outside the CDR3, is DVKVTQSSRYLVKRTGEKVFLECVQDMDHENMFWYRQDPGLGLRLIYFSYDVKMKEKGDIPEGYSVSREKKERFSLILESASTNQTSMYLCASSPTRLSSEAFFGQGTRLTVV.

The V call is TRBV6-5, the J call TRBJ2-3; 11 bases are shared with TRBD2. CDR1 is MNHEY and CDR2 is SVGAGI in the germline V gene. This CDR3 has 14 amino acids. Trimming took 8 bases from V and 3 from J; bases not matched to a gene: 4. The CDR3 region has the DNA TGTGCCAGCTCACGGACTAGCGGGACAGATACGCAGTATTTT. Translated, it gives CASSRTSGTDTQYF.